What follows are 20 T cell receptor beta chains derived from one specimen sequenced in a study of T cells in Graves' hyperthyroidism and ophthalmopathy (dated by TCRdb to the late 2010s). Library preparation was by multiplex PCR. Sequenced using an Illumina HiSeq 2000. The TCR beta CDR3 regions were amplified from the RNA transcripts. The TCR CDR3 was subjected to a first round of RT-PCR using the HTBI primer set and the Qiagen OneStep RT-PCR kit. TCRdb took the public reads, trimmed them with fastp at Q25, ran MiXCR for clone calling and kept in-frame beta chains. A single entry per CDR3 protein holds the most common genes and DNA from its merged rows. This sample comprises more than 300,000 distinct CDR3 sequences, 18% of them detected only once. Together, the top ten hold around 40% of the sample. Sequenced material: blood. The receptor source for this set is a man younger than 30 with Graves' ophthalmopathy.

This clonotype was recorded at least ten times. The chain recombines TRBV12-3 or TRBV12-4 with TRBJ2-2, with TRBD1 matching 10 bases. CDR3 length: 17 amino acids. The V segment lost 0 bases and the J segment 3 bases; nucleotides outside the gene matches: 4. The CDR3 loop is CASSLASTGGHTGELFF. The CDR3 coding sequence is TGTGCCAGCAGTTTAGCGTCGACAGGGGGCCACACCGGGGAGCTGTTTTTT.

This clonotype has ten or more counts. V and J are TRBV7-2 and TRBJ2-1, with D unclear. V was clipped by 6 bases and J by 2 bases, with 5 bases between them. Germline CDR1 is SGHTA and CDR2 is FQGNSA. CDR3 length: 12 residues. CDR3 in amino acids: CASRETYNEQFF. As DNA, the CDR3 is TGTGCCAGCAGAGAGACCTACAATGAGCAGTTCTTC.

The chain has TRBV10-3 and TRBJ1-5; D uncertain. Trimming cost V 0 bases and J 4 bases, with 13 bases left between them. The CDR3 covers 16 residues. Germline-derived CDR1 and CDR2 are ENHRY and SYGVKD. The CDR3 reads CAISESGRAPNQPQHF. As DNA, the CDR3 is TGTGCCATCAGTGAGTCAGGGCGGGCCCCAAATCAGCCCCAGCATTTT.

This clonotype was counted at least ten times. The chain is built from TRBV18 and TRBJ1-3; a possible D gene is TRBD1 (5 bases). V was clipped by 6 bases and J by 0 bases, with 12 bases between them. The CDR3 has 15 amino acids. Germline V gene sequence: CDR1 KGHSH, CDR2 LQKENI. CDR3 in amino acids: CASSLGTDSGNTIYF. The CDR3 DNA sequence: TGTGCCAGCTCCCTGGGGACGGACTCTGGAAACACCATATATTTT.

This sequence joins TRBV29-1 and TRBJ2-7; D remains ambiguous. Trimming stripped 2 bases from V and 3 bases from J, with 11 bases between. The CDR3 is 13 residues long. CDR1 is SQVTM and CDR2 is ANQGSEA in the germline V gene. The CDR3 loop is CSVEIPTSYEQYF. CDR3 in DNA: TGCAGCGTTGAAATTCCCACCAGCTACGAGCAGTACTTC.

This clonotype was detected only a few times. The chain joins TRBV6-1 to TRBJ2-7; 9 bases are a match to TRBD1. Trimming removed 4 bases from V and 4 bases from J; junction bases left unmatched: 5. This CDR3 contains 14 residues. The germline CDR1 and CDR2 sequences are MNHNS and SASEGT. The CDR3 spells CASSVGQGGYEQYF. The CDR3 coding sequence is TGTGCCAGCAGTGTGGGACAGGGCGGATACGAGCAGTACTTC.

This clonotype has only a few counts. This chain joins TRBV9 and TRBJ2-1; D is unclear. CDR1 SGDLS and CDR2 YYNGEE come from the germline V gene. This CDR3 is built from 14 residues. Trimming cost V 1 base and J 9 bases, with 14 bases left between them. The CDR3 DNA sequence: TGTGCCAGCAGCGTATCGCTAGATCGGTTTGAGCAGTTCTTC. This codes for CASSVSLDRFEQFF.

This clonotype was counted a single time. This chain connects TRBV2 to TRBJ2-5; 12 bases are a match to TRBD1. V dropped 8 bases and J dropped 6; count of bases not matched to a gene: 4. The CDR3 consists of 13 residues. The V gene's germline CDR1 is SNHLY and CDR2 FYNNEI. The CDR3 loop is CASGGQGAKTQYF. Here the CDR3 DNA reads TGTGCCAGCGGGGGACAGGGGGCGAAGACCCAGTACTTC.

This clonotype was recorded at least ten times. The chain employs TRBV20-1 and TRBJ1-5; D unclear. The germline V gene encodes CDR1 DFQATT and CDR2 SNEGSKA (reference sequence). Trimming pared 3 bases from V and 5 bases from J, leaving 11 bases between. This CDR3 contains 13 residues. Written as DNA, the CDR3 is TGCAGTGCTAGGATCCAGCCTGATCAGCCCCAGCATTTT. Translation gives CSARIQPDQPQHF.

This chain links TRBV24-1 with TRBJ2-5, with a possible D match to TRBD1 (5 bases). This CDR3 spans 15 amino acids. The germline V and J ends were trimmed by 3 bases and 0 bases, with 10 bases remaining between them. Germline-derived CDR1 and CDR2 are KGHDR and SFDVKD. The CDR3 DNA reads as TGTGCCACCAGTGATCCTGACAGATACCAAGAGACCCAGTACTTC. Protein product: CATSDPDRYQETQYF.

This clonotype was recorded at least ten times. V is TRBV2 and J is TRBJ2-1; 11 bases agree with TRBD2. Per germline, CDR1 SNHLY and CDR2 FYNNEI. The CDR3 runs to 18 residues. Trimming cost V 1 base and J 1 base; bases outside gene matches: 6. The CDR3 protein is CASSEGLAGLASYNEQFF. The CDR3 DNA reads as TGTGCCAGCAGTGAAGGACTAGCGGGATTGGCTTCCTACAATGAGCAGTTCTTC.

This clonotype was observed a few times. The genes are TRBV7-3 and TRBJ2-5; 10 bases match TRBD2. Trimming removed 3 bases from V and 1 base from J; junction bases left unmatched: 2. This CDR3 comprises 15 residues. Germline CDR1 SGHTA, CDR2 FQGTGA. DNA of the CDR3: TGTGCCAGCAGCTTGAGCGGGGGGGCCCAAGAGACCCAGTACTTC. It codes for CASSLSGGAQETQYF.

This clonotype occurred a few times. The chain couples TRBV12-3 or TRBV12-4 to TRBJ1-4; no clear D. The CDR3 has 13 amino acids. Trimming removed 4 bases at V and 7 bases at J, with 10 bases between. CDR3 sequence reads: CASSSPPVEKLFF. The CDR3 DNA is TGTGCCAGCAGTTCCCCGCCGGTTGAAAAACTGTTTTTT.

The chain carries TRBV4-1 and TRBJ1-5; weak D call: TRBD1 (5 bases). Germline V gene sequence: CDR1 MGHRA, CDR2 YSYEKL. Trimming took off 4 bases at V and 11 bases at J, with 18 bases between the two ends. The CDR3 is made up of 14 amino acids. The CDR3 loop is CASSPGGRGSAQHF. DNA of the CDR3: TGCGCCAGCAGCCCCGGGGGACGGGGATCAGCCCAGCATTTT.

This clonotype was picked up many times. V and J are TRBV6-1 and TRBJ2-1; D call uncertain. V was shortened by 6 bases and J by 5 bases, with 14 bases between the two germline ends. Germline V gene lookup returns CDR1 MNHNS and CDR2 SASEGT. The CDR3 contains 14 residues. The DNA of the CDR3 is TGTGCCAGCAGAGGGCTACCCGTAAACAATGAGCAGTTCTTC. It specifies CASRGLPVNNEQFF.

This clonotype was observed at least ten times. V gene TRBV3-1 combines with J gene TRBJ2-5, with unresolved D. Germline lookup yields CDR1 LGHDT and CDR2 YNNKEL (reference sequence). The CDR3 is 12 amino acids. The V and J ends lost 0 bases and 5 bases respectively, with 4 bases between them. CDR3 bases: TGTGCCAGCAGCCAAGATTTCGAGACCCAGTACTTC. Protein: CASSQDFETQYF.

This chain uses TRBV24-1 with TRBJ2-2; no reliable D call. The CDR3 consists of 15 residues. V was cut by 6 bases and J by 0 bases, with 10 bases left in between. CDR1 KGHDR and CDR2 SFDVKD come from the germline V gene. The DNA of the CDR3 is TGTGCCACCAGTCAGGTTGGCCCGAACACCGGGGAGCTGTTTTTT. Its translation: CATSQVGPNTGELFF.

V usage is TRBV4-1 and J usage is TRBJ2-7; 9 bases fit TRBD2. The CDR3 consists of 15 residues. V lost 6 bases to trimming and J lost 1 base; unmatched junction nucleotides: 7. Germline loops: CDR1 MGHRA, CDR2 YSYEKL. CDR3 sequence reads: CASSQQGLASYEQYF. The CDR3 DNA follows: TGCGCCAGCAGTCAACAAGGACTAGCGTCCTACGAGCAGTACTTC.

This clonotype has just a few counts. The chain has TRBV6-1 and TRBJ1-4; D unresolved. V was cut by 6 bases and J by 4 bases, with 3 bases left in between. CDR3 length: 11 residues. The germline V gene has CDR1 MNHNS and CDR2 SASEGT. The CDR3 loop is CASRSNEKLFF. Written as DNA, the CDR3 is TGTGCCAGCAGGAGTAATGAAAAACTGTTTTTT.

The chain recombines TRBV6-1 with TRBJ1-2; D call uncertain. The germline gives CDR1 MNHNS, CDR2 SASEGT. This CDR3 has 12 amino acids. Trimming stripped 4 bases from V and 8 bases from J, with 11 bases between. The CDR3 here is CASSGGGSGYTF. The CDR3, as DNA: TGTGCCAGCAGTGGTGGAGGGAGCGGCTACACCTTC.